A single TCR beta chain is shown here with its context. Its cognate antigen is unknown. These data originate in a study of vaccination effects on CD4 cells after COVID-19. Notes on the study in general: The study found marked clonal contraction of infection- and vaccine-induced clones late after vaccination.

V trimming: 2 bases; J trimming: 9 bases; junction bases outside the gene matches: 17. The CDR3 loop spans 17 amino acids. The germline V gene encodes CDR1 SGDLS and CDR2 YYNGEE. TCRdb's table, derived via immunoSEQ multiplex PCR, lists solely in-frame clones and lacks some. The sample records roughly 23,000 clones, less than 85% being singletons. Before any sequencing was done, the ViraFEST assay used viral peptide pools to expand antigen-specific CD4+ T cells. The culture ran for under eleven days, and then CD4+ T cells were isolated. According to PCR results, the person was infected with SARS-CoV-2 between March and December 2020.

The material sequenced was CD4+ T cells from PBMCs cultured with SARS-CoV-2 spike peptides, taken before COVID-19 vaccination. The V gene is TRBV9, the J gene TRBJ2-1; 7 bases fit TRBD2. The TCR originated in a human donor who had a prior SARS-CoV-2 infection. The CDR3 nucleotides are TGTGCCAGCAGCGTGGGAAGAAGTCTAGCGGTAGTCGCTGAGCAGTTCTTC. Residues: CASSVGRSLAVVAEQFF.